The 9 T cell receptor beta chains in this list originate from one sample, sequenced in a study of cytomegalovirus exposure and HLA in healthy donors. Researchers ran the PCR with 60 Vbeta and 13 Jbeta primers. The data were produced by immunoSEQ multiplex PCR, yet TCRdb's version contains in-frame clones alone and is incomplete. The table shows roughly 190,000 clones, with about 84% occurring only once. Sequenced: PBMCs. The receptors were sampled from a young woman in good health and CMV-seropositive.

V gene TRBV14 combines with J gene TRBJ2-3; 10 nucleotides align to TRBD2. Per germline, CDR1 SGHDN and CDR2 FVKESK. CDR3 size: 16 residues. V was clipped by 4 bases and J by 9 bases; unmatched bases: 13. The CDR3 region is CASSLGLAIGERTQYF. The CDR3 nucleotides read TGTGCCAGCAGCCTGGGACTAGCGATTGGGGAGCGGACGCAGTATTTT. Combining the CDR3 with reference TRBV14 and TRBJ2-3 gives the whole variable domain EAGVTQFPSHSVIEKGQTVTLRCDPISGHDNLYWYRRVMGKEIKFLLHFVKESKQDESGMPNNRFLAERTGGTYSTLKVQPAELEDSGVYFCASSLGLAIGERTQYFGPGTRLTVL.

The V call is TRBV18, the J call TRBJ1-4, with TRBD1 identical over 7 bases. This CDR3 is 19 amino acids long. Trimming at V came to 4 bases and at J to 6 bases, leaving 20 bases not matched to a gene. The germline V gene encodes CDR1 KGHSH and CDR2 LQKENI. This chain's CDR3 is CASSRSTPGQVGLDEKLFF. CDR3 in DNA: TGTGCCAGCTCACGCTCAACACCCGGACAGGTTGGGTTGGATGAAAAACTGTTTTTT.

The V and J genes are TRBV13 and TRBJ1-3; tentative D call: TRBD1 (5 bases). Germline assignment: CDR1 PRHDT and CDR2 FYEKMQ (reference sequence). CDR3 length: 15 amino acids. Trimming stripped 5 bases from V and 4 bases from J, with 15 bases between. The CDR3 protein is CASSPSREGGNTIYF. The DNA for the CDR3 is TGTGCCAGCAGCCCCTCCAGGGAGGGAGGAAACACCATATATTTT.

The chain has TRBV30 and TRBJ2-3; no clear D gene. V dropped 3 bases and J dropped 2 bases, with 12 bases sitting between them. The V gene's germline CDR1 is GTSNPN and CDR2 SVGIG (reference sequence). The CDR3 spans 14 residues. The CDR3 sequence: CAWRARGLTDTQYF. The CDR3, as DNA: TGTGCCTGGAGGGCGAGAGGTCTCACAGATACGCAGTATTTT.

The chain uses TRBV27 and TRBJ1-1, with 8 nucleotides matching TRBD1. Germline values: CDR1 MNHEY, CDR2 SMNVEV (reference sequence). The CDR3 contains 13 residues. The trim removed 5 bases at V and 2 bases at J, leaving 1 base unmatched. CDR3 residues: CASSGQGNTEAFF. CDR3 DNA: TGTGCCAGCAGTGGACAGGGAAACACTGAAGCTTTCTTT.

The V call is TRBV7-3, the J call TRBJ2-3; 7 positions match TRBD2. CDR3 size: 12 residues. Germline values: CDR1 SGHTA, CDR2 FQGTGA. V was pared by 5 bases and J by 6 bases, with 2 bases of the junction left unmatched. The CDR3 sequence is CASSPGRDTQYF. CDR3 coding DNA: TGTGCCAGCAGCCCCGGGAGGGATACGCAGTATTTT.

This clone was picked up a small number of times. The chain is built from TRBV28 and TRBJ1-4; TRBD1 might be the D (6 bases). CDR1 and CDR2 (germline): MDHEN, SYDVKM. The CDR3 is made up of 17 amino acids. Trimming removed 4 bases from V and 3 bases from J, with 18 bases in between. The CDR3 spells CASSSTGALGANEKLFF. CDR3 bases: TGTGCCAGCAGTTCGACAGGAGCCCTCGGGGCTAATGAAAAACTGTTTTTT.

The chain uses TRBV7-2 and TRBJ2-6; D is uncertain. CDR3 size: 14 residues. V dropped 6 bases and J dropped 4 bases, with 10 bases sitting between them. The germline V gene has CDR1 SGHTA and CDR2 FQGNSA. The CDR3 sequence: CASRMSSGANVLTF. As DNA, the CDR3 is TGTGCCAGCAGGATGAGCTCCGGGGCCAACGTCCTGACTTTC.

The DNA of the CDR3 is TGTGCCAGCAGTTGGGACAGGGAGGAGTATGGCTACACCTTC. Translation gives CASSWDREEYGYTF. The chain couples TRBV28 to TRBJ1-2; 9 nucleotides match TRBD1. V dropped 4 bases and J dropped 5; count of bases not matched to a gene: 5. CDR3 length: 14 amino acids. Germline V gene data show CDR1 as MDHEN and CDR2 as SYDVKM.